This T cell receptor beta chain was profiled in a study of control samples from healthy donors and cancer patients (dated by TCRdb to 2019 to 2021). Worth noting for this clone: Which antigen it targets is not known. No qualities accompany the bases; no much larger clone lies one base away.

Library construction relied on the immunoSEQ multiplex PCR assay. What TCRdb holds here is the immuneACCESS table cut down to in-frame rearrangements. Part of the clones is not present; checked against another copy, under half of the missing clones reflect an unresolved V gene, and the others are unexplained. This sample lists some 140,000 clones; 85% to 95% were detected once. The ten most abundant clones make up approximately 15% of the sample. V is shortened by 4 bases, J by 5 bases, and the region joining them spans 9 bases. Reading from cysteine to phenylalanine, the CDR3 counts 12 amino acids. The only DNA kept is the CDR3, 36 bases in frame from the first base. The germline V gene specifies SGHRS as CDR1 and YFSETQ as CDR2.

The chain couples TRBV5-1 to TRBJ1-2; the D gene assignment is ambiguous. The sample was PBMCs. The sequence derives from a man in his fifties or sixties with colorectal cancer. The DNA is TGCGCCAGCAGCGCGGAGACGTATGGCTACACCTTC. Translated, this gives CASSAETYGYTF.